A single sample gave rise to the 30 T cell receptor beta chains below, sequenced in a study of OX40 agonist ivuxolimab in advanced cancers. Method: immunoSEQ multiplex PCR; TCRdb's copy keeps in-frame clones and lacks some. This table has tens of thousands of clones, over 75% appearing once. The input for sequencing was CD4+ or CD8+ T cells sorted from blood, taken in a trial of the OX40 agonist ivuxolimab. Receptors originate from an adult with an advanced solid tumor such as melanoma, head and neck, liver or kidney cancer.

The chain employs TRBV5-1 and TRBJ2-7; the D is unclear. CDR1 is SGHRS, CDR2 YFSETQ, per germline. The V end lost 0 bases, the J end lost 5 bases, and 9 bases lay between the germline ends. CDR3 length: 13 amino acids. The CDR3 DNA reads as TGCGCCAGCAGCTTGGCCAGCCAGAACGAGCAGTACTTC. Its translation is CASSLASQNEQYF.

V gene TRBV19 combines with J gene TRBJ2-1, with 9 bases lining up with TRBD2. Germline V gene sequence: CDR1 LNHDA, CDR2 SQIVND (reference sequence). The CDR3 runs to 14 residues. V lost 5 bases and J lost 9; bases outside the gene matches: 8. The CDR3 DNA follows: TGTGCCAGTAGTTCGCTAGCGGGACCCTCTGAGCAGTTCTTC. Its translation is CASSSLAGPSEQFF.

J is TRBJ2-7 and V is TRBV4-2; perhaps TRBD2 as D (6 bases). V was cut by 1 base and J by 6 bases, with 10 bases left in between. Germline CDR1 reads LGHNA; CDR2 reads YNFKEQ. The CDR3 is 13 residues long. CDR3 in amino acids: CASSQVGGSEQYF. The DNA for the CDR3 is TGTGCCAGCAGCCAAGTGGGGGGTAGCGAGCAGTACTTC.

V is TRBV19 and J is TRBJ1-5, with 9 bases aligning to TRBD1. The length of the CDR3 is 14 residues. Germline trimming cut 7 bases from V and 4 bases from J; bases unmatched to any gene: 5. CDR1 is LNHDA and CDR2 is SQIVND in the germline V gene (reference sequence). The CDR3 here is CASKTTGGNQPQHF. The CDR3 DNA follows: TGTGCCAGTAAGACGACAGGGGGAAATCAGCCCCAGCATTTT.

The V gene is TRBV4-3, the J gene TRBJ2-1; tentatively, D is TRBD2 (5 bases). The germline CDR1 and CDR2 sequences are LGHNA and YSLEER. This CDR3 is built from 15 residues. Trimming cost V 6 bases and J 5 bases, with 17 bases left between them. For the CDR3, the DNA is TGCGCCAGCAGGTCCCTAAGAGGGAGCCACAATGAGCAGTTCTTC. Amino acids: CASRSLRGSHNEQFF.

The V gene is TRBV30, the J gene TRBJ2-7, with a possible D match to TRBD1 (6 bases). CDR1 is GTSNPN, CDR2 SVGIG, per germline (reference sequence). CDR3 size: 12 residues. V lost 3 bases to trimming and J lost 7 bases, with 13 bases between them. The CDR3 reads CAWRGNRDEQYF. CDR3 bases: TGTGCCTGGAGGGGTAACAGGGATGAGCAGTACTTC. Full variable domain (remainder filled in from reference TRBV30 and TRBJ2-7): SQTIHQWPATLVQPVGSPLSLECTVEGTSNPNLYWYRQAAGRGLQLLFYSVGIGQISSEVPQNLSASRPQDRQFILSSKKLLLSDSGFYLCAWRGNRDEQYFGPGTRLTVT.

The rearrangement uses TRBV28 and TRBJ1-3, with D possibly being TRBD1 (5 bases). V was clipped by 4 bases and J by 6 bases, with 22 bases between them. Germline loops: CDR1 MDHEN, CDR2 SYDVKM. This CDR3 has 17 amino acids. The CDR3 sequence: CASSSLTDSYGANTIYF. DNA for the CDR3: TGTGCCAGCAGTTCCCTCACCGACAGCTACGGGGCAAACACCATATATTTT.

The chain couples TRBV19 to TRBJ2-2, with D possibly matching TRBD1 (6 bases). This CDR3 contains 15 residues. Trimming took off 3 bases at V and 1 base at J, with 9 bases between the two ends. Germline CDR1 is LNHDA and CDR2 is SQIVND (reference sequence). The CDR3 here is CASSMKDRNTGELFF. CDR3 sequence (DNA): TGTGCCAGTAGTATGAAGGACAGGAACACCGGGGAGCTGTTTTTT.

V and J are TRBV29-1 and TRBJ1-1, with D maybe TRBD1 (5 bases). Germline V gives CDR1 SQVTM, CDR2 ANQGSEA. This CDR3 contains 13 residues. V was shortened by 7 bases and J by 0 bases, with 12 bases between the two germline ends. DNA of the CDR3: TGCAGCGCTTCGGACACCATGAACACTGAAGCTTTCTTT. This sequence encodes CSASDTMNTEAFF.

This chain links TRBV11-2 with TRBJ2-2; TRBD2 aligns across 8 bases. This CDR3 spans 16 amino acids. CDR1 SGHAT and CDR2 FQNNGV come from the germline V gene. The junction had 7 bases not matched to a gene; V was cut back by 1 base and J by 6 bases. Here the CDR3 reads CASSLASGGLAGELFF. The CDR3 DNA follows: TGTGCCAGCAGCTTAGCTTCGGGGGGACTAGCCGGGGAGCTGTTTTTT.

The gene calls are TRBV28 and TRBJ2-1; no clear D gene. V lost 6 bases and J 8 bases, leaving 8 bases between the germline ends. Germline lookup yields CDR1 MDHEN and CDR2 SYDVKM. This CDR3 is 11 amino acids long. CDR3 nucleotide sequence: TGTGCCAGCAGGGAGTGGGATGAGCAGTTCTTC. Protein sequence: CASREWDEQFF. The complete variable domain, with remaining parts taken from reference TRBV28 and TRBJ2-1, reads DVKVTQSSRYLVKRTGEKVFLECVQDMDHENMFWYRQDPGLGLRLIYFSYDVKMKEKGDIPEGYSVSREKKERFSLILESASTNQTSMYLCASREWDEQFFGPGTRLTVL.

This chain joins TRBV5-4 and TRBJ2-5, with TRBD2 matching over 11 bases. This CDR3 is built from 17 residues. The germline V gene has CDR1 SGHNT and CDR2 YYREEE (reference sequence). J lost 2 bases, V lost 0 bases, and 6 bases had no gene match. The DNA of the CDR3 is TGTGCCAGCAGCTTGGATCTGACTAGCGGGAAGCAAGAGACCCAGTACTTC. This encodes CASSLDLTSGKQETQYF.

This rearrangement joins TRBV21-1 to TRBJ2-1; TRBD1 was called by the table and not checked on the DNA. TRBV21-1 is annotated as a pseudogene. The CDR3 is 15 residues long. CDR3 sequence: CASSDRDRADNEQFF. Here the CDR3 DNA reads TGTGCCAGCAGCGACCGGGACAGGGCGGACAATGAGCAGTTCTTC.

The gene calls are TRBV30 and TRBJ2-5; D perhaps matches TRBD2 (7 bases). There are 14 residues in the CDR3. The V gene lost 3 bases and the J gene lost 4 bases, with 15 bases spanning the gap. CDR1 GTSNPN and CDR2 SVGIG come from the germline V gene (reference sequence). The CDR3 nucleotides are TGTGCCTGGAGCACTCGGGGGGCTGGAGAGACCCAGTACTTC. Protein sequence: CAWSTRGAGETQYF.

V gene TRBV5-6 combines with J gene TRBJ1-5; no clear D. This CDR3 region has 14 residues. Trimming shortened V by 0 bases and J by 5 bases, and 9 bases separated the two germline ends. Per the germline V gene, CDR1 is SGHDT and CDR2 is YYEEEE. In DNA, the CDR3 is TGTGCCAGCAGCTTGGGTCGGTTCGATCAGCCCCAGCATTTT. This sequence encodes CASSLGRFDQPQHF.

The J gene is TRBJ1-4, the V gene TRBV7-2; the D is unclear. Trimming removed 5 bases at V and 6 bases at J, with 16 bases between. This CDR3 spans 15 amino acids. The germline V gene has CDR1 SGHTA and CDR2 FQGNSA. CDR3 nucleotide sequence: TGTGCCAGCAGCGGCAGTCCACGGTCCGATGAAAAACTGTTTTTT. Its translation: CASSGSPRSDEKLFF.

V and J are TRBV7-2 and TRBJ1-4, with a weak D call TRBD1 (6 bases). This CDR3 is built from 15 residues. The V gene's germline CDR1 is SGHTA and CDR2 FQGNSA. The germline V and J ends were trimmed by 5 bases and 7 bases, with 17 bases remaining between them. The CDR3: CASSIGQSKGEKLFF. The CDR3 bases are TGTGCCAGCAGCATCGGACAGTCTAAGGGTGAAAAACTGTTTTTT.

The chain carries TRBV7-9 and TRBJ2-1, with TRBD1 as a possible D gene (6 bases). V was pared by 0 bases and J by 12 bases, with 9 bases between. Germline CDR1 and CDR2: SEHNR and FQNEAQ (reference sequence). The CDR3 is 12 amino acids. CDR3 nucleotide sequence: TGTGCCAGCAGCTTAGCGGGGACACCGCAGTTCTTC. It codes for CASSLAGTPQFF.

The chain employs TRBV7-9 and TRBJ2-2; D is ambiguous. The CDR3 loop spans 13 amino acids. V gave up 8 bases and J gave up 4 bases, with 11 bases separating them. The germline V gene has CDR1 SEHNR and CDR2 FQNEAQ (reference sequence). The DNA of the CDR3 is TGTGCCAGCCACATTCAATCCACCGGGGAGCTGTTTTTT. The encoded protein is CASHIQSTGELFF.

The chain combines TRBV7-9 with TRBJ1-3; no clear D gene. Trimming shortened V by 5 bases and J by 12 bases, and 11 bases separated the two germline ends. CDR1 is SEHNR, CDR2 FQNEAQ, per germline (reference sequence). CDR3 size: 11 residues. DNA for the CDR3: TGTGCCAGCAGCAGGAGTGGGAACATATATTTT. Amino acid sequence: CASSRSGNIYF.

The chain couples TRBV11-2 to TRBJ2-3, with 8 bases identical to TRBD2. J lost 0 bases, V lost 5 bases, and 4 bases had no gene match. The CDR3 has 15 residues. From germline, CDR1 is SGHAT and CDR2 FQNNGV. This chain's CDR3 is CASSRLATSTDTQYF. In DNA, the CDR3 is TGTGCCAGCAGCCGACTAGCGACTAGCACAGATACGCAGTATTTT.

The rearrangement links TRBV19 to TRBJ1-5; no definite D call. The CDR3 spans 13 residues. Looked up from germline, CDR1 is LNHDA and CDR2 is SQIVND (reference sequence). The ends were cut back, 7 bases at V and 2 bases at J, with 9 bases in the middle. CDR3 residues: CASTPAGNQPQHF. CDR3 in DNA: TGTGCCAGTACCCCGGCGGGCAATCAGCCCCAGCATTTT.

This clone was found once. The chain employs TRBV7-9 and TRBJ1-3; the match to TRBD1 covers 10 bases. V trimming: 4 bases; J trimming: 4 bases; junction bases outside the gene matches: 4. The germline V gene encodes CDR1 SEHNR and CDR2 FQNEAQ (reference sequence). The CDR3 sequence is 15 residues long. CDR3 bases: TGTGCCAGCAGCTCCGGGACAGGGGCGGGAAACACCATATATTTT. It codes for CASSSGTGAGNTIYF.

This chain uses TRBV19 with TRBJ2-3; D may be TRBD2 (5 bases). Per germline, CDR1 LNHDA and CDR2 SQIVND (reference sequence). This CDR3 has 13 amino acids. V shed 3 bases and J shed 4 bases, with 8 bases lying between them. For the CDR3, the DNA is TGTGCCAGTAGTATGCGGGTGTCAGATACGCAGTATTTT. Translated: CASSMRVSDTQYF.

This chain uses TRBV28 with TRBJ1-2; D unclear. The CDR3 has 15 residues. The ends were cut back, 2 bases at V and 4 bases at J, with 14 bases in the middle. Germline CDR1 is MDHEN and CDR2 is SYDVKM. The CDR3 spells CASSLSYRAGYGYTF. CDR3 nucleotides: TGTGCCAGCAGTTTAAGTTATCGGGCCGGCTATGGCTACACCTTC.

J is TRBJ1-2 and V is TRBV9; unclear D gene. CDR1 SGDLS and CDR2 YYNGEE come from the germline V gene. The germline V and J ends were trimmed by 3 bases and 7 bases, with 16 bases remaining between them. The CDR3 spans 14 residues. The CDR3 sequence is CASSAQPPSGGYTF. The CDR3 DNA is TGTGCCAGCAGCGCCCAGCCACCCTCAGGTGGCTACACCTTC.

This chain uses TRBV2 with TRBJ2-2; no firm D call. Germline lookup yields CDR1 SNHLY and CDR2 FYNNEI. Deletions cut 6 bases from V and 6 bases from J, with 11 bases between. CDR3 length: 13 amino acids. The DNA of the CDR3 is TGTGCCAGCAGAGGCCTAGTATCCGGGGAGCTGTTTTTT. It encodes CASRGLVSGELFF. The complete variable domain, with remaining parts taken from reference TRBV2 and TRBJ2-2, reads EPEVTQTPSHQVTQMGQEVILRCVPISNHLYFYWYRQILGQKVEFLVSFYNNEISEKSEIFDDQFSVERPDGSNFTLKIRSTKLEDSAMYFCASRGLVSGELFFGEGSRLTVL.

This clone has more than one count but fewer than ten. The gene calls are TRBV19 and TRBJ2-7, with D unclear. CDR1 and CDR2 from the germline V gene are LNHDA and SQIVND (reference sequence). The CDR3 runs 12 residues. Trimming cost V 4 bases and J 4 bases, with 8 bases left between them. In nucleotides, the CDR3 is TGTGCCAGTAGTACAACACAGTACGAGCAGTACTTC. Its translation is CASSTTQYEQYF.

The CDR3 region is CASRASGAYEQYF. The CDR3 nucleotides read TGTGCCAGTAGGGCATCAGGGGCTTACGAGCAGTACTTC. The chain has TRBV19 and TRBJ2-7; weak D call: TRBD1 (6 bases). Germline lookup yields CDR1 LNHDA and CDR2 SQIVND (reference sequence). V was shortened by 6 bases and J by 4 bases, with 13 bases between the two germline ends. CDR3 length equals 13 residues. Full variable domain (outside the CDR3, taken from reference TRBV19 and TRBJ2-7): DGGITQSPKYLFRKEGQNVTLSCEQNLNHDAMYWYRQDPGQGLRLIYYSQIVNDFQKGDIAEGYSVSREKKESFPLTVTSAQKNPTAFYLCASRASGAYEQYFGPGTRLTVT.

The chain links TRBV18 to TRBJ2-3; 8 bases are a match to TRBD2. The V and J ends lost 4 bases and 0 bases, in that order; junction bases with no gene match: 3. CDR3 length equals 15 residues. CDR1 is KGHSH, CDR2 LQKENI, per germline. CDR3 region: CASSLASGSTDTQYF. CDR3 sequence (DNA): TGTGCCAGCTCACTCGCTAGCGGGAGCACAGATACGCAGTATTTT.